One sample yielded the 28 T cell receptor beta chains listed below, sequenced in a study of blood T cells in healthy people across ages. Alongside a J-beta primer mix, a sample-barcoded 5' primer served in a second PCR lasting about 7 to 12 cycles. A single record per CDR3 protein comes from TCRdb applying MiXCR to the 5' RACE reads. Of some 640,000 distinct CDR3 sequences in the sample, under 30% were seen once. Material: blood. Receptors were obtained from a woman aged 80 or older in good health.

The chain carries TRBV4-1 and TRBJ1-1; D is ambiguous. Germline values: CDR1 MGHRA, CDR2 YSYEKL. The CDR3 has 14 amino acids. V gave up 5 bases and J gave up 7 bases, with 17 bases separating them. In DNA, the CDR3 is TGCGCCAGCAGCGCCCGTCAGAAGCCGGATGAAGCTTTCTTT. Protein product: CASSARQKPDEAFF.

This clonotype has at least ten counts. The chain has TRBV28 and TRBJ2-7; 8 bases line up with TRBD1. The CDR3 loop spans 17 amino acids. From germline, CDR1 is MDHEN and CDR2 SYDVKM. The V gene end was trimmed by 4 bases and the J gene end by 3 bases; junction bases not matched to a gene: 14. The CDR3 DNA sequence: TGTGCCAGCAGTTCGGACAGGGCGGTAGCCTTCCTCTACGAGCAGTACTTC. This encodes CASSSDRAVAFLYEQYF.

In this sample, this clonotype turned up a few times. V and J are TRBV19 and TRBJ1-1; D is undetermined. The CDR3 runs to 13 residues. Germline-derived CDR1 and CDR2 are LNHDA and SQIVND (reference sequence). V lost 2 bases and J 11 bases, leaving 15 bases between the germline ends. This CDR3 is CASSIKNGETAFF. CDR3 DNA sequence: TGTGCCAGTAGTATAAAGAACGGCGAGACGGCTTTCTTT.

V and J are TRBV6-6 and TRBJ2-5; 8 nucleotides align to TRBD1. From germline, CDR1 is MNHNY and CDR2 SVGAGI (reference sequence). The trim removed 6 bases at V and 1 base at J, leaving 1 base unmatched. This CDR3 comprises 13 residues. CDR3 nucleotide sequence: TGTGCCAGCAGGCAGGGGGCCCAAGAGACCCAGTACTTC. As protein: CASRQGAQETQYF.

The CDR3 bases are TGCAGTGCTAATCCGGGACGGCCCATGGGCACTGAAGCTTTCTTT. Amino acid sequence: CSANPGRPMGTEAFF. This rearrangement joins TRBV20-1 to TRBJ1-1; TRBD1 is a possible D gene (5 bases). Germline CDR1 reads DFQATT; CDR2 reads SNEGSKA (reference sequence). This CDR3 has 15 residues. V was shortened by 4 bases and J by 4 bases, with 19 bases between the two germline ends.

As regards this clonotype: This may come from a read error, since a much larger clone is one base off. V usage is TRBV12-3 or TRBV12-4 and J usage is TRBJ2-3; D is uncertain. The CDR3 is made up of 13 amino acids. The ends were cut back, 7 bases at V and 0 bases at J, with 8 bases in the middle. Written as DNA, the CDR3 is TGTGCCAGCACAACGGTGAGCACAGATACGCAGTATTTT. It specifies CASTTVSTDTQYF.

CDR3 in amino acids: CASRPRQGPTGELFF. DNA for the CDR3: TGTGCCAGCAGACCCCGACAGGGCCCCACCGGGGAGCTGTTTTTT. The chain couples TRBV6-5 to TRBJ2-2; 7 nucleotides agree with TRBD1. V was clipped by 6 bases and J by 4 bases; unmatched bases: 8. Germline V gene sequence: CDR1 MNHEY, CDR2 SVGAGI. The CDR3 is 15 residues long.

In this sample, this clonotype turned up a few times. One base away lies a much larger clone, so this may be a sequencing read error. The J gene is TRBJ1-2, the V gene TRBV5-1; 9 bases map to TRBD1. Germline values: CDR1 SGHRS, CDR2 YFSETQ. The CDR3 length is 15 residues. The CDR3 is CVSRTGTGSNYGYTF. The DNA for the CDR3 is TGCGTCAGCAGAACCGGGACAGGGTCCAACTATGGCTACACCTTC.

The rearrangement uses TRBV7-9 and TRBJ1-4, with D possibly TRBD1 on 5 matching bases. The CDR3 length is 16 residues. Trimming shortened V by 2 bases and J by 8 bases, and 18 bases separated the two germline ends. Germline V gives CDR1 SEHNR, CDR2 FQNEAQ (reference sequence). CDR3 protein: CASSLIKGLAGEKLFF. The CDR3 DNA follows: TGTGCCAGCAGCTTAATTAAGGGACTAGCGGGAGAAAAACTGTTTTTT.

The sample holds many counts of this clonotype. J is TRBJ2-5 and V is TRBV4-2; 7 bases align to TRBD2. Trimming at V came to 5 bases and at J to 2 bases, leaving 11 bases not matched to a gene. This CDR3 has 16 amino acids. Germline values: CDR1 LGHNA, CDR2 YNFKEQ. The CDR3 DNA sequence: TGTGCCAGCAGCTGGGGGGAGGGGCGGTATCAAGAGACCCAGTACTTC. Protein: CASSWGEGRYQETQYF.

This sequence joins TRBV3-1 and TRBJ1-1; a possible D gene is TRBD1 (5 bases). This CDR3 has 14 amino acids. V was pared by 2 bases and J by 1 base, with 8 bases between. Germline V lookup: CDR1 LGHDT, CDR2 YNNKEL (reference sequence). CDR3 nucleotides: TGTGCCAGCAGCCAACAGGGCAAGAACACTGAAGCTTTCTTT. Translating gives CASSQQGKNTEAFF.

There are many counts of this clonotype. The genes are TRBV20-1 and TRBJ1-2; TRBD1 is a possible D gene (6 bases). V was pared by 0 bases and J by 11 bases, with 19 bases between. The CDR3 totals 14 residues. Germline assignment: CDR1 DFQATT and CDR2 SNEGSKA (reference sequence). The CDR3 DNA is TGCAGTGCTAGAGATAGGGGGACAAGTGGGCCGTACACCTTC. Translating gives CSARDRGTSGPYTF.

This chain links TRBV9 with TRBJ2-7; D is perhaps TRBD1 or TRBD2 (5 bases each). V lost 0 bases and J lost 7, with 14 bases in between. The CDR3 runs 14 residues. From germline, CDR1 is SGDLS and CDR2 YYNGEE. The CDR3 sequence is CASSVDGTSNEQYF. As DNA, the CDR3 is TGTGCCAGCAGCGTAGATGGGACGAGCAATGAGCAGTACTTC. Full variable domain (rest looked up from reference TRBV9 and TRBJ2-7): DSGVTQTPKHLITATGQRVTLRCSPRSGDLSVYWYQQSLDQGLQFLIQYYNGEERAKGNILERFSAQQFPDLHSELNLSSLELGDSALYFCASSVDGTSNEQYFGPGTRLTVT.

Of note for this clonotype: A read error may be the cause here, since a much bigger clone is one base away. The chain is built from TRBV20-1 and TRBJ2-5; 9 nucleotides align to TRBD2. Germline-derived CDR1 and CDR2 are DFQATT and SNEGSKA (reference sequence). This CDR3 is 12 amino acids long. The CDR3 DNA reads as TGCAGTGCTGCTAGCGGGGAAGAGGCCCAGTACTTC. Its translation is CSAASGEEAQYF.

The V call is TRBV15, the J call TRBJ1-5; tentative D call: TRBD1 (5 bases). There are 16 residues in the CDR3. Trimming cost V 0 bases and J 1 base, with 10 bases left between them. Germline CDR1 is LNHNV and CDR2 is YYDKDF (reference sequence). Here the CDR3 DNA reads TGTGCCACCAGCAGAGATCGGGGACGGAGCAATCAGCCCCAGCATTTT. Translated: CATSRDRGRSNQPQHF.

This clonotype was detected only a few times. The rearrangement uses TRBV5-1 and TRBJ2-3, with TRBD2 identical over 14 bases. Unmatched junction bases numbered 5, after V lost 4 bases and J lost 1 base. Germline V gene lookup returns CDR1 SGHRS and CDR2 YFSETQ. The CDR3 has 17 amino acids. The CDR3 loop is CASSTGLAGGRTDTQYF. The CDR3 coding sequence is TGCGCCAGCAGCACTGGACTAGCGGGGGGCCGCACAGATACGCAGTATTTT.

The chain combines TRBV18 with TRBJ2-1; D tentatively fits TRBD1 or TRBD2 (5 bases each). Germline CDR1 is KGHSH and CDR2 is LQKENI. The V gene lost 1 base and the J gene lost 1 base, with 11 bases spanning the gap. The CDR3 length is 16 residues. Written as DNA, the CDR3 is TGTGCCAGCTCACCACGGGACGCCGCATCCTACAATGAGCAGTTCTTC. It encodes CASSPRDAASYNEQFF.

This clonotype occurred many times. The chain links TRBV6-5 to TRBJ2-3; TRBD2 matches 13 bases. The germline V gene has CDR1 MNHEY and CDR2 SVGAGI. V gave up 4 bases and J gave up 4 bases; unmatched junction bases: 11. The CDR3 runs 18 residues. In DNA, the CDR3 is TGTGCCAGCAGTTCCTTGACCCGGACTAGCGGGGGCTCAGATACGCAGTATTTT. Translation: CASSSLTRTSGGSDTQYF.

The CDR3 loop is CSVEYRSATEAFF. As DNA, the CDR3 is TGCAGCGTTGAATACAGGTCCGCCACTGAAGCTTTCTTT. This chain connects TRBV29-1 to TRBJ1-1, with D perhaps matching TRBD1 (5 bases). The CDR3 is 13 residues long. V was trimmed by 2 bases and J by 4 bases, leaving 11 bases between them. Germline values: CDR1 SQVTM, CDR2 ANQGSEA.

The V call is TRBV20-1, the J call TRBJ2-6; 13 nucleotides line up with TRBD2. V shed 2 bases and J 0 bases; nucleotides not matched to a gene: 4. The CDR3 runs to 18 residues. Germline CDR1 DFQATT, CDR2 SNEGSKA (reference sequence). The CDR3 DNA sequence: TGCAGTGCTAGACCCTGGACTAGCGGGAGCTCTGGGGCCAACGTCCTGACTTTC. It encodes CSARPWTSGSSGANVLTF.

V gene TRBV7-2 combines with J gene TRBJ2-3; D gene ambiguous. V was shortened by 4 bases and J by 0 bases, with 8 bases between the two germline ends. The CDR3 runs to 14 residues. The germline V gene has CDR1 SGHTA and CDR2 FQGNSA. The CDR3 DNA reads as TGTGCCAGCAGCTACCGTTCCAGCACAGATACGCAGTATTTT. Translating gives CASSYRSSTDTQYF. The complete variable domain, with remaining parts taken from reference TRBV7-2 and TRBJ2-3, reads GAGVSQSPSNKVTEKGKDVELRCDPISGHTALYWYRQSLGQGLEFLIYFQGNSAPDKSGLPSDRFSAERTGGSVSTLTIQRTQQEDSAVYLCASSYRSSTDTQYFGPGTRLTVL.

In its sample, this clonotype was seen many times. The V and J genes are TRBV7-2 and TRBJ2-7; no clear D gene. V gave up 5 bases and J gave up 0 bases, with 2 bases separating them. The germline CDR1 and CDR2 sequences are SGHTA and FQGNSA. The CDR3 extends over 11 amino acids. The DNA of the CDR3 is TGTGCCAGCAGCCCCTCCTACGAGCAGTACTTC. Translating it yields CASSPSYEQYF.

Worth noting for this clonotype: A much larger clone lies one base from this, so it may be a read error. The V and J genes are TRBV28 and TRBJ2-4; D may match TRBD1 or TRBD2 (5 bases each). CDR1 is MDHEN, CDR2 SYDVKM, per germline. Trimming cost V 2 bases and J 13 bases, with 18 bases left between them. The CDR3 totals 14 residues. CDR3 sequence (DNA): TGTGCCAGCAGTTTAGGGGGAGACTACAATGAGCAGTACTTC. Translation: CASSLGGDYNEQYF.

There are many counts of this clonotype. This sequence joins TRBV12-3 or TRBV12-4 and TRBJ2-7; 10 bases align to TRBD2. J was trimmed by 5 bases and V by 5 bases; bases with no gene match: 6. CDR3 size: 14 residues. CDR3 sequence: CASSPQRGGDEQYF. The CDR3 coding sequence is TGTGCCAGCAGTCCACAGCGGGGGGGCGACGAGCAGTACTTC.

The CDR3 sequence is CASSLGHTSGMNTEAFF. The CDR3 DNA sequence: TGTGCCAGCAGCTTAGGTCATACTTCAGGGATGAACACTGAAGCTTTCTTT. V usage is TRBV7-9 and J usage is TRBJ1-1; TRBD1 is a possible D gene (5 bases). This CDR3 contains 17 residues. Germline CDR1 reads SEHNR; CDR2 reads FQNEAQ (reference sequence). V was shortened by 1 base and J by 0 bases, with 15 bases between the two germline ends.

This clonotype was detected many times. J is TRBJ2-3 and V is TRBV6-1; TRBD2 aligns across 8 bases. V lost 3 bases, J lost 7 bases, and 12 bases stayed unmatched. CDR3 length: 16 residues. The germline gives CDR1 MNHNS, CDR2 SASEGT. The CDR3 reads CASSDAGSGGSHTQYF. The CDR3 nucleotides read TGTGCCAGCAGTGACGCGGGGAGCGGGGGTTCCCATACGCAGTATTTT.

The table lists this clonotype with many counts. This may be a read error, as it is one base from a much larger clone. This chain links TRBV10-3 with TRBJ2-5; the D call may be TRBD1 or TRBD2 (6 bases each). The CDR3 has 14 residues. Germline V gene lookup returns CDR1 ENHRY and CDR2 SYGVKD. V was pared by 4 bases and J by 0 bases, with 9 bases between. CDR3 bases: TGTGCCATCAGTGGGGGGGCCTACCAAGAGACCCAGTACTTC. It codes for CAISGGAYQETQYF.

The table lists this clonotype with a count of one. This chain joins TRBV28 and TRBJ2-4, with D unclear. V was clipped by 2 bases and J by 1 base, with 15 bases between them. This CDR3 has 17 amino acids. The germline gives CDR1 MDHEN, CDR2 SYDVKM. The CDR3 reads CASSLSSRAGAKNIQYF. The CDR3 DNA sequence: TGTGCCAGCAGTTTAAGTAGCCGCGCTGGCGCCAAAAACATTCAGTACTTC.